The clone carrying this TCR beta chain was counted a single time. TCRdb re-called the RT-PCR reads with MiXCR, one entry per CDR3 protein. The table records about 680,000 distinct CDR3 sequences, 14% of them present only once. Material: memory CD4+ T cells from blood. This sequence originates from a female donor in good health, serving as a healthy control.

The CDR3 nucleotides are TGTGCCAGCAGCCCTCAACCGGGACAGGTAAACACTGAAGCTTTCTTT. This gives the protein CASSPQPGQVNTEAFF. This sequence joins TRBV14 and TRBJ1-1; TRBD1 matches at 8 bases. With 4 bases clipped from V and 2 bases from J, the junction kept 9 bases outside the gene matches. The CDR3 is 16 residues long. Per germline, CDR1 SGHDN and CDR2 FVKESK.